This paragraph covers one T cell receptor beta chain sequence. This clone's antigen is unknown. Base qualities are missing; no much larger clone stands one base away. RNA was extracted using the RNeasy kit, and roughly 0.45 to 1 ug of the RNA was reverse transcribed with random hexamers. The immunoSEQ multiplex PCR assay, covering 54 Vbeta and 13 Jbeta segments, was used to amplify TCR beta CDR3 regions. To correct PCR amplification bias, a synthetic template baseline was used for both primer optimization and computational correction. As for the authors' bioinformatics: Only productive sequences were kept, with reads annotated to V, D and J genes according to IMGT and analyzed in immunoSEQ Analyzer. To calculate clonality, Shannon entropy was normalized by log2 of the number of productive unique sequences and then subtracted from one. Public and private clones were assessed among the 100 most prevalent clones of each patient and control. Clones were defined as Susac-specific if absent from the healthy and MS cohorts, from 900 to 1,300 published viral clones and from other ImmuneACCESS disease sequences. The raw public data were reprocessed by TCRdb itself: fastp quality trimming at Q25, MiXCR clonotype calling, in-frame beta chains only. Entries that share a CDR3 protein sequence are merged under the most common genes and DNA. The authors' filters were not applied to this entry. The table for this sample lists more than 200,000 distinct CDR3 sequences; just under 95% of them were counted only once. The biggest ten clones account for around 0.072% of the sample.

This sample was taken from a study of CD8 T cells in Susac syndrome (dated 2019 in TCRdb). About the full investigation: The study used repertoire sequencing to test whether antigen drove CD8+ T cell activation and differentiation in Susac syndrome. Broad study findings and their caveats: The number of individuals in the TCR sequencing and HLA analysis was acknowledged as relatively small.

As encoded in the germline V gene (reference sequence), CDR1 is LGHDT while CDR2 is YNNKEL. Trimmed from V: 4 bases; trimmed from J: 14 bases; junction bases lacking a gene match: 8. Including cysteine and phenylalanine, the CDR3 has 13 amino acids. The sequence is cut down to CDR3 DNA, 39 bases in frame from base 1. High-throughput TCR beta sequencing profiled peripheral blood CD8+ and CD4+ T cells from healthy donors, Susac syndrome patients and multiple sclerosis patients. Treatment-naive patients with stable or active relapsing-remitting disease fulfilling revised McDonald criteria were used as multiple sclerosis controls. Bulk CD8+ and CD4+ T cells were purified by magnetic negative isolation, whereas CD8+ TEMRA cells were enriched by FACS. Blood was drawn into EDTA tubes, processed within 24 hours, and PBMCs were isolated by density gradient centrifugation. PBMCs destined for TCR sequencing were cryopreserved in liquid nitrogen and later thawed in a 37 °C water bath. Purity of sorted or isolated CD4+, CD8+ and CD8+ TEMRA cells was at least 90%.

The source of this sequence is a human donor with multiple sclerosis. Recombination joined TRBV3-1 with TRBJ2-1; 10 central bases correspond to TRBD2. The sequencing input was CD4+ T cells from PBMCs. This receptor carries the CDR3 CASSPNLAGAEFF. The nucleotide sequence is TGTGCCAGCAGCCCAAACCTAGCGGGGGCGGAGTTCTTC.